The rows below give T cell receptor beta chains drawn from one sample of a study of shared clonotypes between healthy human individuals. The protocol was immunoSEQ multiplex PCR, while the TCRdb copy is restricted to in-frame clones and leaves out a portion. The sample yields about 960,000 clones, over 60% seen once. The sample taken for sequencing was memory CD4+ T cells sorted from blood. The receptors were gathered from a man younger than 35 in good health. Each CDR3 is given with its conserved first and last residue. The D gene is left open where the match is weak. Only some rows state a clone size, as once, few, many or a class for expanded clones.

TRBV4-1,-,-,TRBJ2-2,CASSQDRRGPTGELFF,TGCGCCAGCAGCCAAGATAGACGGGGACCCACCGGGGAGCTGTTTTTT
TRBV16,-,TRBD1,TRBJ1-2,CASSTGTGAYGYTF,TGTGCCAGCAGCACAGGGACAGGGGCCTATGGCTACACCTTC
TRBV28,few,TRBD2,TRBJ2-7,CASSITSGASYEQYF,TGTGCCAGCAGTATTACTAGCGGGGCCTCCTACGAGCAGTACTTC
TRBV7-9,few,TRBD2,TRBJ2-3,CASSRGSPSTDTQYF,TGTGCCAGCAGCCGCGGGAGCCCAAGCACAGATACGCAGTATTTT
TRBV18,-,TRBD2,TRBJ2-1,CASSSGTSGSPYNEQFF,TGTGCCAGCTCATCAGGGACTAGCGGGAGTCCCTACAATGAGCAGTTCTTC
TRBV7-8,once,-,TRBJ1-6,CASSQAGRGTNSPLHF,TGTGCCAGCAGCCAAGCGGGAAGGGGAACGAATTCACCCCTCCACTTT
TRBV4-1,-,-,TRBJ2-1,CASSPLHLVDNEQFF,TGCGCCAGCAGCCCCCTGCATTTGGTGGACAATGAGCAGTTCTTC
TRBV6-5,-,-,TRBJ1-4,CASRRSAATNEKLFF,TGTGCCAGCAGGCGCTCCGCGGCAACTAATGAAAAACTGTTTTTT
TRBV4-2,-,TRBD1,TRBJ2-7,CASSQDPGPGGDRIYEQYF,TGTGCCAGCAGCCAAGATCCGGGGCCAGGGGGCGACCGTATCTACGAGCAGTACTTC
TRBV6-6,-,-,TRBJ2-1,CASSPDRLSSYNEQFF,TGTGCCAGCAGCCCCGACAGGCTAAGCTCCTACAATGAGCAGTTCTTC
TRBV19,few,-,TRBJ1-1,CASTALGNTEAFF,TGTGCCAGTACAGCCCTAGGGAACACTGAAGCTTTCTTT
TRBV5-5,-,TRBD1,TRBJ2-5,CASSSLTGGEVETQYF,TGTGCCAGCAGCTCCCTGACAGGGGGCGAAGTAGAGACCCAGTACTTC
TRBV2,-,-,TRBJ2-3,CASSKQGWDTQYF,TGTGCCAGCAGTAAACAGGGTTGGGATACGCAGTATTTT
TRBV30,few,-,TRBJ2-2,CAWSVYWGGTDTGELFF,TGTGCCTGGAGTGTATATTGGGGAGGCACGGACACCGGGGAGCTGTTTTTT